These 20 T cell receptor beta chains originate from one sample sequenced in a study of blood T cell repertoires in COVID-19. Method: immunoSEQ multiplex PCR; TCRdb's copy keeps in-frame clones and lacks some. Of about 300,000 clones listed, more than 75% are singletons. The sequenced sample consisted of PBMCs or T cells enriched from blood (not recorded which). These receptors originate from a woman younger than 35 who had recovered from COVID-19.

The chain combines TRBV5-8 with TRBJ1-5, with D tentatively TRBD1 (5 bases). Trimming pared 3 bases from V and 6 bases from J, leaving 19 bases between. The V gene's germline CDR1 is SGHTS and CDR2 YDEGEE. The CDR3 covers 16 residues. This chain's CDR3 is CASSSAYFLGVQPQHF. The CDR3 nucleotides are TGTGCCAGCAGCTCTGCTTACTTCTTAGGGGTTCAGCCCCAGCATTTT.

The chain carries TRBV28 and TRBJ2-1; D is unresolved. CDR1 and CDR2 (germline): MDHEN, SYDVKM. The V gene lost 4 bases and the J gene lost 9 bases, with 10 bases spanning the gap. This CDR3 is built from 12 residues. CDR3 protein: CASSSYSLEQFF. CDR3 sequence (DNA): TGTGCCAGCAGTTCCTACTCACTTGAGCAGTTCTTC. Together with reference TRBV28 and TRBJ2-1, the CDR3 gives the full variable domain: DVKVTQSSRYLVKRTGEKVFLECVQDMDHENMFWYRQDPGLGLRLIYFSYDVKMKEKGDIPEGYSVSREKKERFSLILESASTNQTSMYLCASSSYSLEQFFGPGTRLTVL.

The rearrangement links TRBV18 to TRBJ1-5; a possible D gene is TRBD1 (6 bases). V was pared by 3 bases and J by 4 bases, with 13 bases between. The CDR3 length is 15 residues. Germline CDR1 and CDR2: KGHSH and LQKENI. CDR3 protein: CASSPGRDTNQPQHF. CDR3 DNA: TGTGCCAGCTCACCGGGTCGGGACACAAATCAGCCCCAGCATTTT.

The rearrangement joins TRBV15 to TRBJ2-3, with 16 positions matching TRBD2. This CDR3 has 21 residues. Per germline, CDR1 LNHNV and CDR2 YYDKDF (reference sequence). V was pared by 0 bases and J by 3 bases, with 12 bases of the junction left unmatched. The CDR3 sequence: CATSRDQGTSGRALRTDTQYF. For the CDR3, the DNA is TGTGCCACCAGCAGAGATCAGGGGACTAGCGGGAGGGCCCTCAGGACAGATACGCAGTATTTT.

The rearrangement joins TRBV2 to TRBJ1-1; 8 bases map to TRBD1. From germline, CDR1 is SNHLY and CDR2 FYNNEI. The CDR3 consists of 14 residues. The trim removed 5 bases at V and 4 bases at J, leaving 6 bases unmatched. CDR3 sequence (DNA): TGTGCCAGCAGTAAACAGGGGGGGATCACTGAAGCTTTCTTT. It codes for CASSKQGGITEAFF.

The chain recombines TRBV29-1 with TRBJ2-1, with 13 positions matching TRBD2. CDR3 length: 18 amino acids. Germline CDR1 SQVTM, CDR2 ANQGSEA. V shed 6 bases, J shed 0 bases, and the junction held 11 bases outside the gene matches. The DNA for the CDR3 is TGCAGCGTCTATTCGGGACTAGCGGGACTAAGCTCCTACAATGAGCAGTTCTTC. It yields the protein CSVYSGLAGLSSYNEQFF.

This clone has just a few counts. The chain recombines TRBV6-5 with TRBJ1-2; 11 bases match TRBD1. J was trimmed by 4 bases and V by 5 bases; bases with no gene match: 6. The CDR3 sequence is 15 residues long. Germline V lookup: CDR1 MNHEY, CDR2 SVGAGI. The CDR3 loop is CASSKDRGLGYGYTF. The CDR3 DNA is TGTGCCAGCAGTAAGGACAGGGGGCTGGGCTATGGCTACACCTTC.

This clone has a handful of counts. The chain employs TRBV19 and TRBJ1-6, with D hard to call. Trimming stripped 9 bases from V and 7 bases from J, with 13 bases between. Germline CDR1 LNHDA, CDR2 SQIVND (reference sequence). The CDR3 totals 13 residues. CDR3 in amino acids: CASRTERNSPLHF. The DNA for the CDR3 is TGTGCCAGCCGGACTGAGAGAAATTCACCCCTCCACTTT.

The CDR3 nucleotides read TGTGCCAGCAGCGCCCGAGGACTAGCGGATACAGATACGCAGTATTTT. Translated, it gives CASSARGLADTDTQYF. The chain carries TRBV11-1 and TRBJ2-3; 10 nucleotides agree with TRBD2. Germline trimming cut 5 bases from V and 3 bases from J; bases unmatched to any gene: 8. This CDR3 is 16 amino acids long. Germline V gene lookup returns CDR1 SGHAT and CDR2 FQDESV (reference sequence).

The V and J genes are TRBV28 and TRBJ1-1; 7 nucleotides match TRBD1. The junction had 4 bases not matched to a gene; V was cut back by 3 bases and J by 3 bases. Germline values: CDR1 MDHEN, CDR2 SYDVKM. This CDR3 spans 14 amino acids. The CDR3 loop is CASSFDRVDTEAFF. The DNA of the CDR3 is TGTGCCAGCAGTTTCGACAGGGTGGACACTGAAGCTTTCTTT.

The chain has TRBV5-1 and TRBJ2-7, with 8 bases lining up with TRBD1. The J segment lost 3 bases and the V segment lost 3 bases, leaving 5 bases of the junction unmatched. The CDR3 contains 14 residues. Germline CDR1 SGHRS, CDR2 YFSETQ. CDR3 DNA: TGCGCCAGCAGCTCGACAGGGGAGGTCTACGAGCAGTACTTC. It codes for CASSSTGEVYEQYF.

CDR3: CASSLGGGNGYTF. CDR3 bases: TGTGCCAGCAGTTTGGGGGGAGGGAATGGCTACACCTTC. The chain recombines TRBV12-3 or TRBV12-4 with TRBJ1-2; possible D gene TRBD1, 5 bases. The CDR3 is 13 residues long. The V end was cut by 3 bases, the J end by 6 bases, with 11 bases between.

The rearrangement links TRBV12-3 or TRBV12-4 to TRBJ1-1; 11 bases align to TRBD1. After removal of 4 bases from V and 12 bases from J, the junction contained 7 bases not matched to a gene. This CDR3 spans 13 amino acids. The CDR3 sequence: CASSSRDRGSTFF. The CDR3 DNA reads as TGTGCCAGCAGTTCCCGGGACAGGGGGTCGACTTTCTTT.

The J gene is TRBJ2-2, the V gene TRBV6-5, with 8 bases identical to TRBD1. The CDR3 runs 14 residues. Trimming at V came to 6 bases and at J to 3 bases, leaving 3 bases not matched to a gene. Germline V CDR1 and CDR2: MNHEY, SVGAGI. CDR3 sequence reads: CASRMDRDTGELFF. For the CDR3, the DNA is TGTGCCAGCAGAATGGACAGGGACACCGGGGAGCTGTTTTTT.

J is TRBJ2-3 and V is TRBV13; tentatively, D is TRBD2 (6 bases). This CDR3 is 18 amino acids long. Trimming took 4 bases from V and 2 from J, leaving 22 bases between them. In germline, CDR1 is PRHDT, CDR2 FYEKMQ (reference sequence). CDR3 nucleotide sequence: TGTGCCAGCAGCTCCCTGGTTGAAGCGGGTGTTCTCACAGATACGCAGTATTTT. Encoded protein: CASSSLVEAGVLTDTQYF.

The CDR3 loop is CASSFPGHTDTQYF. Written as DNA, the CDR3 is TGTGCCAGCAGCTTTCCCGGACACACAGATACGCAGTATTTT. The gene calls are TRBV7-9 and TRBJ2-3, with TRBD1 as a possible D gene (5 bases). Germline V gives CDR1 SEHNR, CDR2 FQNEAQ (reference sequence). The CDR3 loop spans 14 amino acids. V lost 3 bases and J lost 2, with 9 bases in between.

This clone has a count of ten or more. The chain links TRBV10-2 to TRBJ1-5; D remains unclear. CDR3 length equals 14 residues. The germline CDR1 and CDR2 sequences are WSHSY and SAAADI. V was cut by 1 base and J by 4 bases, with 8 bases left in between. The CDR3 reads CASSELENNQPQHF. The DNA for the CDR3 is TGCGCCAGCAGTGAGTTAGAAAATAATCAGCCCCAGCATTTT.

The gene calls are TRBV6-1 and TRBJ1-5, with 7 bases aligning to TRBD1. Germline V gene lookup returns CDR1 MNHNS and CDR2 SASEGT. This CDR3 has 16 residues. V lost 2 bases to trimming and J lost 0 bases; unmatched junction nucleotides: 4. Here the CDR3 DNA reads TGTGCCAGCAGTGAAACGACAGGGCTTAGCAATCAGCCCCAGCATTTT. Translating gives CASSETTGLSNQPQHF.

The chain couples TRBV28 to TRBJ2-3, with D uncertain. The V end was cut by 8 bases, the J end by 12 bases, with 12 bases between. Germline CDR1 MDHEN, CDR2 SYDVKM. The CDR3 runs to 10 residues. CDR3 sequence reads: CASRDSNQYF. CDR3 nucleotides: TGTGCCAGCCGCGACTCAAACCAGTATTTT.

The chain carries TRBV11-2 and TRBJ2-7; D unresolved. CDR3 length: 12 residues. CDR1 and CDR2 from the germline V gene are SGHAT and FQNNGV. The ends were cut back, 5 bases at V and 12 bases at J, with 17 bases in the middle. The CDR3 DNA reads TGTGCCAGCAGCCCGACGGAGTTAAACCGGTACTTC. Its protein product is CASSPTELNRYF.